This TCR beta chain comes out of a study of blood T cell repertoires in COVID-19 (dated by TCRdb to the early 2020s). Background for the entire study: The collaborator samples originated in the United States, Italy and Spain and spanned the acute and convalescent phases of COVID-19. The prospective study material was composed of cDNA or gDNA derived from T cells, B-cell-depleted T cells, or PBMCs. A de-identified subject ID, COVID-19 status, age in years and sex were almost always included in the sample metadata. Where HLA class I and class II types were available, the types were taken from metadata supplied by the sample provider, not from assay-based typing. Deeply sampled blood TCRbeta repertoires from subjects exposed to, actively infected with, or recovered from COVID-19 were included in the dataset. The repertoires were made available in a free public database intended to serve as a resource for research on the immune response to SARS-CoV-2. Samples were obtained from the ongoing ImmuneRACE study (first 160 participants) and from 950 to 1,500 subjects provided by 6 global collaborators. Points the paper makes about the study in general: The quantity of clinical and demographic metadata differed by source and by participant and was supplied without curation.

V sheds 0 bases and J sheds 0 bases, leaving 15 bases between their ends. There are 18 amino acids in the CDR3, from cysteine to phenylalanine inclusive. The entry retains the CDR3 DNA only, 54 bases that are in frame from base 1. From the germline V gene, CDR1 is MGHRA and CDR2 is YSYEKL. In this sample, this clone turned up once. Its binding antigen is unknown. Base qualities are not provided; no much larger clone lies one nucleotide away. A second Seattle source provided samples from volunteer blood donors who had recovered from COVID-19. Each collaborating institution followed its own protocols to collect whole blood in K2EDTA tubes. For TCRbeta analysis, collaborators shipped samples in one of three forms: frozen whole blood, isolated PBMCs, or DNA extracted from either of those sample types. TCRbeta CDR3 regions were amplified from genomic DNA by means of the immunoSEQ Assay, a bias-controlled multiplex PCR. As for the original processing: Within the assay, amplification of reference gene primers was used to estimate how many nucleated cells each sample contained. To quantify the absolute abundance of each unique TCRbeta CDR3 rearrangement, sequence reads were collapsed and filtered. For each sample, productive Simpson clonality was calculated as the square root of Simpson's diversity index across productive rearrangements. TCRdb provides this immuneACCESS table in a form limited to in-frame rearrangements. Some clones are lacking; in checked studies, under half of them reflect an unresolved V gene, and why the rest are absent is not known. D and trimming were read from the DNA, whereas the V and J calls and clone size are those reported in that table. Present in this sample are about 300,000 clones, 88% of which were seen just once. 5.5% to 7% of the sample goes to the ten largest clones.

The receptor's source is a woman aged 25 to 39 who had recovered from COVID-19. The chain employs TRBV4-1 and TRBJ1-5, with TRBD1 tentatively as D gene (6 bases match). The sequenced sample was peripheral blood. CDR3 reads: CASSQDDRTVYSNQPQHF. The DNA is TGCGCCAGCAGCCAAGATGACCGGACAGTGTATAGCAATCAGCCCCAGCATTTT.